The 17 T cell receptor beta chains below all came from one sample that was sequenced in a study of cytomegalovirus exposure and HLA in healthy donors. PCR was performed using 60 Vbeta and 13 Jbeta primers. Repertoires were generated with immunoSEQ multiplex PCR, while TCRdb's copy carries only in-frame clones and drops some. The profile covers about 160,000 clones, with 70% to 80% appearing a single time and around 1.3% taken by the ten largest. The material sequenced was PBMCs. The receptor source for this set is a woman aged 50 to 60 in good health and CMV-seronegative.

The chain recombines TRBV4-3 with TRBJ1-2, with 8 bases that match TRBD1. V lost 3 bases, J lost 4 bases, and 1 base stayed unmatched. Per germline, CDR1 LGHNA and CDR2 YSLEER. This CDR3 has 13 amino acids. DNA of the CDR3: TGCGCCAGCAGCCAGACAGGGGCCTATGGCTACACCTTC. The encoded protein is CASSQTGAYGYTF.

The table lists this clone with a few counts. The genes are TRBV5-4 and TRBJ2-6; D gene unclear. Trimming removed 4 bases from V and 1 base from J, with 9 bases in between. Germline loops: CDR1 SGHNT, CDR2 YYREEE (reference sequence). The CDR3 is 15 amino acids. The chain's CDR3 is CASSLSVSGANVLTF. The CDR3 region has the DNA TGTGCCAGCAGCCTGTCGGTGTCTGGGGCCAACGTCCTGACTTTC.

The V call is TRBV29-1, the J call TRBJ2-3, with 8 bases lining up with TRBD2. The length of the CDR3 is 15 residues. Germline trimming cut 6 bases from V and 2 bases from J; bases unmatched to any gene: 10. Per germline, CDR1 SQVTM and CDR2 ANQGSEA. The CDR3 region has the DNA TGCAGCGTCCCGGCGGGGGGCGGGGTCACAGATACGCAGTATTTT. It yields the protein CSVPAGGGVTDTQYF.

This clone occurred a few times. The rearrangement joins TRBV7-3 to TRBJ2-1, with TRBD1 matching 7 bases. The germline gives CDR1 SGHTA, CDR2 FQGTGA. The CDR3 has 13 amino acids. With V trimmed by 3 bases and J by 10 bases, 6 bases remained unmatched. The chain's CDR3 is CASSLASQGEQFF. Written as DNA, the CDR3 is TGTGCCAGCAGCTTGGCCTCACAGGGGGAGCAGTTCTTC.

CDR3 nucleotides: TGTGCCAGTAGTATAGCGGGAAGGCTAGCCAAAAACATTCAGTACTTC. Its protein is CASSIAGRLAKNIQYF. The rearrangement links TRBV19 to TRBJ2-4, with D possibly TRBD2 on 5 matching bases. The CDR3 has 16 amino acids. The germline V gene has CDR1 LNHDA and CDR2 SQIVND (reference sequence). Trimming stripped 1 base from V and 0 bases from J, with 10 bases between.

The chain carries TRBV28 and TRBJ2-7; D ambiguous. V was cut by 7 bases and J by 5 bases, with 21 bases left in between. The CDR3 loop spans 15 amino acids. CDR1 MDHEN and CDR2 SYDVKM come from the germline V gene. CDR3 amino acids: CASTRVRRSPHEQYF. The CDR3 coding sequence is TGTGCCAGCACTCGGGTGAGGCGCTCCCCCCACGAGCAGTACTTC. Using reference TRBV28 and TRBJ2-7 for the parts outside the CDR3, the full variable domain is DVKVTQSSRYLVKRTGEKVFLECVQDMDHENMFWYRQDPGLGLRLIYFSYDVKMKEKGDIPEGYSVSREKKERFSLILESASTNQTSMYLCASTRVRRSPHEQYFGPGTRLTVT.

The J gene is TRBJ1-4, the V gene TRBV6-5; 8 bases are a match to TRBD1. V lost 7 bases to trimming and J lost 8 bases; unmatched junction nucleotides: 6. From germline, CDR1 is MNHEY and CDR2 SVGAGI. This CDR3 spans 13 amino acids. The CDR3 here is CASTGQGDEKLFF. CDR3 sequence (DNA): TGTGCCAGCACCGGACAGGGAGACGAAAAACTGTTTTTT.

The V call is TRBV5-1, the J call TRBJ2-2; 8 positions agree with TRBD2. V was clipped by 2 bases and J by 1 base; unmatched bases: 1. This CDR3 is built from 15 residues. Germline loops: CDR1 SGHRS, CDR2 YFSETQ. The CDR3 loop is CASSFAGGNTGELFF. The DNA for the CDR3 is TGCGCCAGCAGCTTCGCGGGGGGGAACACCGGGGAGCTGTTTTTT.

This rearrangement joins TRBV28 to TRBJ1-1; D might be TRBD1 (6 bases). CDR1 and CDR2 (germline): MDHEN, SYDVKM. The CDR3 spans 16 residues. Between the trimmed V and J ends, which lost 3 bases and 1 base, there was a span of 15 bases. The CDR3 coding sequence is TGTGCCAGCAGTTTGCGCCGGAGGACAGCGAACACTGAAGCTTTCTTT. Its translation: CASSLRRRTANTEAFF.

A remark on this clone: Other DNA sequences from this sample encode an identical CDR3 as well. The CDR3 sequence is CASSPGQGGEQYF. In DNA form, the CDR3 reads TGTGCCAGCTCACCGGGACAGGGAGGCGAGCAGTACTTC. The V call is TRBV18, the J call TRBJ2-7; 9 bases line up with TRBD1. The CDR3 consists of 13 residues. The V segment lost 3 bases and the J segment 6 bases; nucleotides outside the gene matches: 3. Germline V gene sequence: CDR1 KGHSH, CDR2 LQKENI.

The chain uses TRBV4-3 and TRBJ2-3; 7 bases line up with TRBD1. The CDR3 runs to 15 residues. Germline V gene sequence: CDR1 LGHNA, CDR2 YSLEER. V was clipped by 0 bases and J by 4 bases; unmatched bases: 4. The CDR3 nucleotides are TGCGCCAGCAGCCAAGAACAGGGGACCCCAGATACGCAGTATTTT. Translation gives CASSQEQGTPDTQYF.

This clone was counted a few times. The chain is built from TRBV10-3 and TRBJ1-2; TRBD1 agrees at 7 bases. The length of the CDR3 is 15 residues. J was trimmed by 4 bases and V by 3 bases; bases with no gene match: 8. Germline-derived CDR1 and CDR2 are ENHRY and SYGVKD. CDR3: CAISENRGGSYGYTF. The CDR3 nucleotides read TGTGCCATCAGTGAAAACAGGGGAGGTAGCTATGGCTACACCTTC.

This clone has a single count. The CDR3 protein is CASSLTGIQETQYF. The CDR3 DNA reads as TGTGCCAGCAGCTTAACGGGAATCCAAGAGACCCAGTACTTC. The chain has TRBV11-3 and TRBJ2-5, with a tentative D call TRBD2 (5 bases). CDR1 and CDR2 (germline): SGHNT, YENEEA. V shed 2 bases and J shed 1 base, with 8 bases lying between them. The CDR3 extends over 14 amino acids. The full variable domain, completed using reference TRBV11-3 and TRBJ2-5, is EAGVVQSPRYKIIEKKQPVAFWCNPISGHNTLYWYLQNLGQGPELLIRYENEEAVDDSQLPKDRFSAERLKGVDSTLKIQPAELGDSAVYLCASSLTGIQETQYFGPGTRLLVL.

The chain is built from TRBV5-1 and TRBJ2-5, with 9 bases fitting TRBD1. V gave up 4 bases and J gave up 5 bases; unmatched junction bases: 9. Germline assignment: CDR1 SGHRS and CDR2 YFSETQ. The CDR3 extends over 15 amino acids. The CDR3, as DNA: TGCGCCAGCAGCGCCGGGACAGGGCTAGGGGAGACCCAGTACTTC. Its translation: CASSAGTGLGETQYF. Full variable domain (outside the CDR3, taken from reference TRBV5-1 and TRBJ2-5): KAGVTQTPRYLIKTRGQQVTLSCSPISGHRSVSWYQQTPGQGLQFLFEYFSETQRNKGNFPGRFSGRQFSNSRSEMNVSTLELGDSALYLCASSAGTGLGETQYFGPGTRLLVL.

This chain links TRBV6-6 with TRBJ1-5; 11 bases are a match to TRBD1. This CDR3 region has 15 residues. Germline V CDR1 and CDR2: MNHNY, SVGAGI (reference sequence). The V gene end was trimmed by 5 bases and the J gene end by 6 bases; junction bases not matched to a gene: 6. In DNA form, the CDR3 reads TGTGCCAGCAGTGAGGGACAGGGGGTTTTTCAGCCCCAGCATTTT. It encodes CASSEGQGVFQPQHF.

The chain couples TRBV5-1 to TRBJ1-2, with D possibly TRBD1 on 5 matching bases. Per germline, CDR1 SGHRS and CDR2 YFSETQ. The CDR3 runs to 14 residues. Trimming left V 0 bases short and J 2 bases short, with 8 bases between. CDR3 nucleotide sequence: TGCGCCAGCAGCTTGGTGGACACCAACTATGGCTACACCTTC. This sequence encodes CASSLVDTNYGYTF.

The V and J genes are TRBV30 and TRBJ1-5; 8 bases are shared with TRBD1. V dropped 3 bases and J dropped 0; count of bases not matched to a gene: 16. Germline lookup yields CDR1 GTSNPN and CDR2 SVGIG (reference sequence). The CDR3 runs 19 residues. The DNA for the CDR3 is TGTGCCTGGAGCTACGACCGACAGGGGACTCGCTATAGCAATCAGCCCCAGCATTTT. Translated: CAWSYDRQGTRYSNQPQHF.